One sample yielded the 16 T cell receptor beta chains listed below, sequenced in a study of blood T cell repertoires in COVID-19. The repertoire was sequenced with immunoSEQ multiplex PCR; TCRdb's copy has only in-frame clones and lacks some. The sample lists fewer than 400,000 clones, approximately 87% occurring once. Material: PBMCs or T cells enriched from blood (not recorded which). Receptors were obtained from a woman aged 45-59 years who had recovered from COVID-19.

This clone was observed a few times. The chain carries TRBV29-1 and TRBJ1-5, with TRBD1 as a possible D gene (6 bases). CDR1 and CDR2 (germline): SQVTM, ANQGSEA. The CDR3 spans 13 residues. V shed 4 bases and J shed 5 bases, with 12 bases lying between them. CDR3: CSVAAQGHQPQHF. The CDR3 nucleotides read TGCAGCGTTGCTGCCCAGGGGCATCAGCCCCAGCATTTT.

This clone was recorded once. The rearrangement uses TRBV7-2 and TRBJ2-7; 7 bases match TRBD1. Germline-derived CDR1 and CDR2 are SGHTA and FQGNSA. The V gene end was trimmed by 5 bases and the J gene end by 2 bases; junction bases not matched to a gene: 9. The CDR3 is 15 residues long. DNA for the CDR3: TGTGCCAGCAGCATTACCGGGACAGCTACCTACGAGCAGTACTTC. Protein: CASSITGTATYEQYF. Full variable domain (rest looked up from reference TRBV7-2 and TRBJ2-7): GAGVSQSPSNKVTEKGKDVELRCDPISGHTALYWYRQSLGQGLEFLIYFQGNSAPDKSGLPSDRFSAERTGGSVSTLTIQRTQQEDSAVYLCASSITGTATYEQYFGPGTRLTVT.

The chain is built from TRBV4-2 and TRBJ2-1; TRBD2 is a possible D gene (5 bases). Germline CDR1 LGHNA, CDR2 YNFKEQ. V dropped 3 bases and J dropped 0 bases, with 18 bases sitting between them. The CDR3 loop spans 18 amino acids. CDR3 region: CASSQDPAPGSSYNEQFF. CDR3 coding DNA: TGTGCCAGCAGCCAGGACCCTGCCCCGGGGAGCTCCTACAATGAGCAGTTCTTC.

In DNA, the CDR3 is TGTGCCAGCAGCTTAGCGGGCGGGGATAACAATCAGCCCCAGCATTTT. It yields the protein CASSLAGGDNNQPQHF. The J gene is TRBJ1-5, the V gene TRBV7-2; D is unresolved. The CDR3 extends over 16 amino acids. CDR1 and CDR2 from the germline V gene are SGHTA and FQGNSA. V dropped 0 bases and J dropped 3 bases, with 12 bases sitting between them. The full variable domain, in which reference TRBV7-2 and TRBJ1-5 provide the parts outside the CDR3, is GAGVSQSPSNKVTEKGKDVELRCDPISGHTALYWYRQSLGQGLEFLIYFQGNSAPDKSGLPSDRFSAERTGGSVSTLTIQRTQQEDSAVYLCASSLAGGDNNQPQHFGDGTRLSIL.

V and J are TRBV27 and TRBJ2-7; 8 bases map to TRBD2. The germline V gene has CDR1 MNHEY and CDR2 SMNVEV (reference sequence). The CDR3 runs to 14 residues. With V trimmed by 4 bases and J by 2 bases, 4 bases remained unmatched. CDR3 amino acids: CASSYLGGAYEQYF. The CDR3 region has the DNA TGTGCCAGCAGTTACCTCGGGGGGGCCTACGAGCAGTACTTC.

The chain joins TRBV4-2 to TRBJ2-1; 9 bases are shared with TRBD2. The CDR3 has 16 residues. The V and J ends lost 1 base and 4 bases, in that order; junction bases with no gene match: 5. CDR1 and CDR2 (germline): LGHNA, YNFKEQ. CDR3 region: CASSQGLSGGYNEQFF. The CDR3 region has the DNA TGTGCCAGCAGCCAAGGCCTTAGCGGGGGATACAATGAGCAGTTCTTC.

This chain uses TRBV6-1 with TRBJ1-6, with 8 positions matching TRBD1. The CDR3 consists of 16 residues. Unmatched junction bases numbered 12, after V lost 3 bases and J lost 11 bases. CDR1 is MNHNS and CDR2 is SASEGT in the germline V gene. The CDR3 DNA reads as TGTGCCAGCAGTGATGACAGGGGAATGGGGCATCCACCCCTCCACTTT. Translation: CASSDDRGMGHPPLHF.

This chain joins TRBV7-2 and TRBJ2-7; 13 bases match TRBD2. The CDR3 contains 15 residues. Germline trimming cut 5 bases from V and 4 bases from J; bases unmatched to any gene: 5. CDR1 is SGHTA, CDR2 FQGNSA, per germline. CDR3 protein: CASSPTSGGAYEQYF. CDR3 in DNA: TGTGCCAGCAGCCCAACTAGCGGGGGGGCGTACGAGCAGTACTTC.

A remark on this clone: Other DNA sequences of this sample code for an identical CDR3. The rearrangement joins TRBV12-3 or TRBV12-4 to TRBJ1-1, with D unclear. The CDR3 is made up of 13 amino acids. Trimming removed 4 bases from V and 0 bases from J, with 6 bases in between. The CDR3 region is CASSSGVNTEAFF. For the CDR3, the DNA is TGTGCCAGCAGTTCCGGGGTGAACACTGAAGCTTTCTTT.

This clone appeared a single time. The chain joins TRBV3-1 (or the pseudogene TRBV3-2) to TRBJ1-2; 9 nucleotides match TRBD1. The V gene's germline CDR1 is LGHDT and CDR2 YNNKEL (reference sequence). The CDR3 is 16 residues long. V trimming: 1 base; J trimming: 5 bases; junction bases outside the gene matches: 8. This CDR3 reads CASSQVQGAFGYGYTF. The DNA of the CDR3 is TGTGCCAGCAGCCAAGTACAGGGGGCGTTCGGGTATGGCTACACCTTC.

The J gene is TRBJ1-1, the V gene TRBV30, with a possible D match to TRBD1 (5 bases). The germline V and J ends were trimmed by 2 bases and 6 bases, with 34 bases remaining between them. This CDR3 spans 20 amino acids. From germline, CDR1 is GTSNPN and CDR2 SVGIG (reference sequence). The CDR3 DNA sequence: TGTGCCTGGAGTAGAGCCCCAGTGCTCTATCGGGGGGGGATTAGCTCTGAAGCTTTCTTT. It encodes CAWSRAPVLYRGGISSEAFF.

V and J are TRBV12-5 and TRBJ1-5; D is possibly TRBD1 (6 bases). The CDR3 covers 15 residues. CDR1 LGHNT and CDR2 FRNRAP come from the germline V gene. V shed 1 base and J shed 1 base, with 8 bases lying between them. In nucleotides, the CDR3 is TGTGCTAGTGGTTTGGGGACAGCCAGCAATCAGCCCCAGCATTTT. Its protein product is CASGLGTASNQPQHF.

The chain carries TRBV5-1 and TRBJ1-5; D is unresolved. V dropped 1 base and J dropped 5 bases, with 10 bases sitting between them. CDR3 length: 14 amino acids. The V gene's germline CDR1 is SGHRS and CDR2 YFSETQ. CDR3 sequence reads: CASSLLPRDQPQHF. The CDR3, as DNA: TGCGCCAGCAGCTTGTTACCCCGGGATCAGCCCCAGCATTTT.

The rearrangement links TRBV2 to TRBJ1-4; 8 bases map to TRBD1. The CDR3 sequence is 14 residues long. V lost 6 bases, J lost 5 bases, and 5 bases stayed unmatched. Germline V gene data show CDR1 as SNHLY and CDR2 as FYNNEI. The CDR3 loop is CASRVQGGNEKLFF. CDR3 DNA: TGTGCCAGCAGAGTACAGGGGGGAAATGAAAAACTGTTTTTT.

This chain uses TRBV6-1 with TRBJ1-5; TRBD1 matches 8 bases. CDR3 length: 16 residues. Per germline, CDR1 MNHNS and CDR2 SASEGT. The ends lost 4 bases at V and 5 bases at J; junction bases unmatched: 10. As DNA, the CDR3 is TGTGCCAGCAGTGCTAGAGGACAGGGTAATTATCAGCCCCAGCATTTT. Protein: CASSARGQGNYQPQHF.

The CDR3 DNA is TGTGCCAGTAGTTTACAGGACTCTGGAAACACCATATATTTT. Translated, it gives CASSLQDSGNTIYF. V usage is TRBV19 and J usage is TRBJ1-3; tentatively, D is TRBD1 (5 bases). CDR1 is LNHDA and CDR2 is SQIVND in the germline V gene (reference sequence). The CDR3 runs to 14 residues. V lost 5 bases and J lost 0, with 8 bases in between.